Listed below are T cell receptor beta chains from one sample, sequenced in a study of neurological immune-mediated disorders. MiXCR, run by TCRdb on the 5' RACE reads, gives a single entry per CDR3 protein. The table shows 14,000 or so distinct CDR3 sequences, with 13% occurring only once. Sequencing was carried out using CD8+ T cells from blood. These receptors all stem from a female donor with HTLV-1-associated myelopathy (HAM/TSP). The CDR3 runs from the conserved cysteine through the conserved F or W. Fields, in order: CDR3 length, J gene, V gene, CDR3 protein.

length: 14; J: TRBJ1-5; V: TRBV7-9; CDR3: CASSFAQGNQPQHF
length: 14; J: TRBJ1-2; V: TRBV12-3/TRBV12-4; CDR3: CASSPGTVNYGYTF
length: 13; J: TRBJ1-5; V: TRBV6-5; CDR3: CASSYGQYQPQHF
length: 15; J: TRBJ2-2; V: TRBV6-5; CDR3: CASSAGTSGTGELFF
length: 13; J: TRBJ1-3; V: TRBV29-1; CDR3: CSVRGEPGNTIYF
length: 13; J: TRBJ2-2; V: TRBV2; CDR3: CTSGEASTGELFF
length: 14; J: TRBJ2-7; V: TRBV28; CDR3: CANNLHRVFYEQYF
length: 14; J: TRBJ1-3; V: TRBV3-1; CDR3: CASSLGVSGNTIYF
length: 12; J: TRBJ2-5; V: TRBV12-3/TRBV12-4; CDR3: CASSYGGETQYF
length: 16; J: TRBJ2-6; V: TRBV6-6; CDR3: CASSSPDRDGANVLTF
length: 14; J: TRBJ2-7; V: TRBV7-2; CDR3: CASSLGTSSYEQYF
length: 18; J: TRBJ2-6; V: TRBV5-1; CDR3: CASSLLGPAILGANVLTF
length: 16; J: TRBJ2-7; V: TRBV3-1; CDR3: CASSQGGGRALYEQYF
length: 15; J: TRBJ2-7; V: TRBV5-1; CDR3: CASSSSELWSYDQYF
length: 16; J: TRBJ2-2; V: TRBV7-9; CDR3: CASSTGPQTFTGELFF
length: 13; J: TRBJ2-7; V: TRBV29-1; CDR3: CSAKIVGAYEQYF
length: 15; J: TRBJ1-1; V: TRBV6-2/TRBV6-3; CDR3: CASSYALGGWTEAFF
length: 15; J: TRBJ2-3; V: TRBV6-2/TRBV6-3; CDR3: CASSFPRDYTDTQYF
length: 14; J: TRBJ2-3; V: TRBV27; CDR3: CASRTGGAVDTQYF
length: 14; J: TRBJ2-3; V: TRBV5-1; CDR3: CASSTGTGTDTQYF
length: 17; J: TRBJ2-7; V: TRBV7-9; CDR3: CASSLPAGDSYSYEQYF
length: 15; J: TRBJ2-3; V: TRBV3-1; CDR3: CASISPRDSTDTQYF
length: 14; J: TRBJ2-5; V: TRBV10-2; CDR3: CASSADAGQETQYF
length: 14; J: TRBJ2-7; V: TRBV7-9; CDR3: CASSLAGAPLEQYF
length: 15; J: TRBJ2-3; V: TRBV19; CDR3: CASSISGQPTDTQYF
length: 13; J: TRBJ1-6; V: TRBV12-3/TRBV12-4; CDR3: CASSSASGSPLHF
length: 17; J: TRBJ2-3; V: TRBV6-5; CDR3: CASSYVGGGASTDTQYF
length: 15; J: TRBJ1-2; V: TRBV4-3; CDR3: CASSQEGDSAYGYTF
length: 14; J: TRBJ2-5; V: TRBV12-3/TRBV12-4; CDR3: CASSSTGGGETQYF
length: 14; J: TRBJ2-7; V: TRBV29-1; CDR3: CSGGTSGTSYEQYF
length: 13; J: TRBJ1-2; V: TRBV7-9; CDR3: CASSLGAGDGYTF
length: 15; J: TRBJ2-2; V: TRBV25-1; CDR3: CASSHDRGSNGELFF
length: 12; J: TRBJ2-2; V: TRBV24-1; CDR3: CATSDYTGELFF
length: 14; J: TRBJ1-4; V: TRBV5-1; CDR3: CASSLEGNDEKLFF
length: 15; J: TRBJ2-7; V: TRBV9; CDR3: CASSPDSGSVYEQYF
length: 19; J: TRBJ2-2; V: TRBV6-1; CDR3: CASSARSGLAGAFTGELFF
length: 16; J: TRBJ1-3; V: TRBV2; CDR3: CASSEASGARGNTIYF
length: 18; J: TRBJ2-4; V: TRBV7-9; CDR3: CASIMPLTKGLAKNIQYF
length: 16; J: TRBJ2-1; V: TRBV9; CDR3: CASSVGGGGSYNEQFF
length: 14; J: TRBJ2-3; V: TRBV14; CDR3: CASSQLQSPNTQYF